These 25 T cell receptor beta chains came from one sample sequenced in a study of beta chain features in type 1 diabetes. Expressed TCRB transcripts were sequenced, since all the RNA that had been isolated was reverse transcribed. Clones were sequenced by immunoSEQ multiplex PCR, and TCRdb holds only the in-frame ones, with some missing. This sample has approximately 15,000 clones; roughly 56% occur once, and the top ten carry 0.45% to 0.55%. Sequenced input: stem cell memory CD4+ T cells from blood. These TCRs come from a woman aged 18-29 years in good health.

This chain connects TRBV5-5 to TRBJ1-6; D is possibly TRBD1 (5 bases). This CDR3 region has 16 residues. Trimming took 3 bases from V and 7 from J, leaving 17 bases between them. Germline loops: CDR1 SGHKS, CDR2 YYEKEE (reference sequence). The CDR3 DNA follows: TGTGCCAGCAGCTGGTTCTCCGCGACAGAGAATTCACCCCTCCACTTT. Protein product: CASSWFSATENSPLHF.

A few counts support this clone. The chain combines TRBV7-2 with TRBJ1-2; 9 positions match TRBD1. Germline loops: CDR1 SGHTA, CDR2 FQGNSA. The J segment lost 4 bases and the V segment lost 1 base, leaving 7 bases of the junction unmatched. The CDR3 has 16 residues. CDR3 coding DNA: TGTGCCAGCAGCTTAGAACCGGGACAGGGAGCCTATGGCTACACCTTC. Translation: CASSLEPGQGAYGYTF.

V usage is TRBV28 and J usage is TRBJ2-2, with 9 bases aligning to TRBD2. The J segment lost 7 bases and the V segment lost 4 bases, leaving 10 bases of the junction unmatched. The CDR3 covers 16 residues. In germline, CDR1 is MDHEN, CDR2 SYDVKM. The CDR3 loop reads CASSSTAGGRNGELFF. The CDR3 bases are TGTGCCAGCAGTTCCACCGCGGGAGGGCGGAACGGGGAGCTGTTTTTT.

The chain carries TRBV5-6 and TRBJ2-5; 9 nucleotides line up with TRBD2. Germline CDR1 reads SGHDT; CDR2 reads YYEEEE. CDR3 size: 15 residues. V lost 0 bases to trimming and J lost 5 bases; unmatched junction nucleotides: 5. The CDR3 is CASSLGLRGGETQYF. CDR3 bases: TGTGCCAGCAGCTTGGGACTGCGGGGGGGGGAGACCCAGTACTTC.

The gene calls are TRBV5-1 and TRBJ2-7, with 15 bases that match TRBD2. The CDR3 consists of 16 residues. V shed 3 bases, J shed 4 bases, and the junction held 5 bases outside the gene matches. Germline V CDR1 and CDR2: SGHRS, YFSETQ. The CDR3 loop is CASSWGLAGGSYEQYF. The DNA of the CDR3 is TGCGCCAGCAGCTGGGGACTAGCGGGAGGATCGTACGAGCAGTACTTC.

The chain recombines TRBV5-1 with TRBJ2-3; 9 nucleotides agree with TRBD2. Germline-derived CDR1 and CDR2 are SGHRS and YFSETQ. V lost 4 bases, J lost 6 bases, and 21 bases stayed unmatched. The CDR3 spans 19 residues. CDR3 bases: TGCGCCAGCAGCAGGATCTCGGGGGATGGGGCTAGCGGGGCCGATACGCAGTATTTT. It encodes CASSRISGDGASGADTQYF.

The gene calls are TRBV30 and TRBJ1-1, with TRBD1 as a possible D gene (6 bases). CDR1 is GTSNPN, CDR2 SVGIG, per germline (reference sequence). V lost 4 bases and J lost 4, with 19 bases in between. This CDR3 contains 15 residues. CDR3 sequence: CAWNNQGFFSTEAFF. In DNA, the CDR3 is TGTGCCTGGAATAACCAGGGGTTTTTCAGCACTGAAGCTTTCTTT.

V and J are TRBV27 and TRBJ2-2, with D unclear. Trimming stripped 5 bases from V and 8 bases from J, with 12 bases between. The germline V gene encodes CDR1 MNHEY and CDR2 SMNVEV (reference sequence). The CDR3 length is 13 residues. The CDR3 spells CASSTIAPGELFF. As DNA, the CDR3 is TGTGCCAGCAGTACTATCGCCCCTGGGGAGCTGTTTTTT.

This clone has more than one count but fewer than ten. The rearrangement uses TRBV7-9 and TRBJ2-1; TRBD1 matches 10 bases. V was pared by 6 bases and J by 6 bases, with 8 bases of the junction left unmatched. There are 15 residues in the CDR3. Germline V gives CDR1 SEHNR, CDR2 FQNEAQ (reference sequence). Here the CDR3 reads CASRPGTGAANEQFF. The CDR3, as DNA: TGTGCCAGCAGGCCAGGGACAGGGGCCGCCAATGAGCAGTTCTTC.

The chain couples TRBV7-2 to TRBJ2-7; D perhaps matches TRBD2 (5 bases). Deletions cut 3 bases from V and 3 bases from J, with 15 bases between. Germline lookup yields CDR1 SGHTA and CDR2 FQGNSA. There are 15 residues in the CDR3. In nucleotides, the CDR3 is TGTGCCAGCAGCTTCTCGGGATTCCGCCTCTACGAGCAGTACTTC. Encoded protein: CASSFSGFRLYEQYF.

This sequence joins TRBV29-1 and TRBJ1-5; 7 bases agree with TRBD1. V dropped 4 bases and J dropped 6; count of bases not matched to a gene: 6. This CDR3 comprises 13 residues. Germline values: CDR1 SQVTM, CDR2 ANQGSEA. The CDR3 sequence: CSVGQGGGQPQHF. DNA of the CDR3: TGCAGCGTTGGACAGGGAGGCGGTCAGCCCCAGCATTTT.

This clone was seen a handful of times. This chain connects TRBV7-9 to TRBJ1-2, with no clear D. The V gene's germline CDR1 is SEHNR and CDR2 FQNEAQ (reference sequence). With 4 bases removed from V and 4 bases from J, the gap between germline ends came to 10 bases. The CDR3 has 13 residues. CDR3 coding DNA: TGTGCCAGCAGCTCCAGGTCCCTCTATGGCTACACCTTC. Translated, it gives CASSSRSLYGYTF.

This clone was seen a few times. The chain is built from TRBV15 and TRBJ2-3; 16 bases are a match to TRBD2. This CDR3 region has 20 residues. V dropped 1 base and J dropped 9; count of bases not matched to a gene: 16. Germline assignment: CDR1 LNHNV and CDR2 YYDKDF (reference sequence). The CDR3 here is CATSRAGTSGRGIRTRTQYF. In DNA form, the CDR3 reads TGTGCCACCAGCAGAGCCGGGACTAGCGGGAGGGGCATTCGGACCAGGACGCAGTATTTT. Full variable domain (rest looked up from reference TRBV15 and TRBJ2-3): DAMVIQNPRYQVTQFGKPVTLSCSQTLNHNVMYWYQQKSSQAPKLLFHYYDKDFNNEADTPDNFQSRRPNTSFCFLDIRSPGLGDTAMYLCATSRAGTSGRGIRTRTQYFGPGTRLTVL.

The chain recombines TRBV23-1 with TRBJ1-1; D perhaps matches TRBD1 (5 bases). TRBV23-1 has ORF status, its function being uncertain. CDR3 length: 15 amino acids. Trimming removed 0 bases at V and 0 bases at J, with 8 bases between. This CDR3 reads CASSQSYRLNTEAFF. Written as DNA, the CDR3 is TGCGCCAGCAGTCAATCCTACAGGCTGAACACTGAAGCTTTCTTT.

In DNA, the CDR3 is TGTGCCAGCAGTCCGAGGACAGGGGTTAGCAATGGCTACACCTTC. Translation: CASSPRTGVSNGYTF. V gene TRBV6-6 combines with J gene TRBJ1-2, with TRBD1 matching over 9 bases. Per germline, CDR1 MNHNY and CDR2 SVGAGI (reference sequence). V lost 5 bases, J lost 6 bases, and 10 bases stayed unmatched. The CDR3 sequence is 15 residues long.

There are a few counts of this clone. The V and J genes are TRBV7-2 and TRBJ2-3; the match to TRBD2 covers 8 bases. The CDR3 totals 18 residues. CDR1 SGHTA and CDR2 FQGNSA come from the germline V gene. Trimming at V came to 1 base and at J to 1 base, leaving 10 bases not matched to a gene. This chain's CDR3 is CASSLVPLVLAGTDTQYF. In DNA form, the CDR3 reads TGTGCCAGCAGCTTAGTACCGCTGGTACTAGCGGGCACAGATACGCAGTATTTT.

The rearrangement links TRBV10-1 to TRBJ2-3; weak D call: TRBD1 (6 bases). The CDR3 runs to 15 residues. V lost 2 bases and J lost 7, with 16 bases in between. CDR1 is WNHNN and CDR2 is SYGVQD in the germline V gene (reference sequence). CDR3 sequence reads: CASSEEWQGSNTQYF. CDR3 in DNA: TGCGCCAGCAGTGAGGAGTGGCAGGGGAGCAATACGCAGTATTTT.

This clone occurred a few times. The chain joins TRBV19 to TRBJ2-2; 7 positions agree with TRBD1. Germline trimming cut 7 bases from V and 4 bases from J; bases unmatched to any gene: 9. CDR3 length: 15 amino acids. The germline V gene has CDR1 LNHDA and CDR2 SQIVND (reference sequence). In nucleotides, the CDR3 is TGTGCCAGTATGACAGGGTCAATAGTCACCGGGGAGCTGTTTTTT. Its translation is CASMTGSIVTGELFF.

The V gene is TRBV18, the J gene TRBJ1-2; maybe TRBD1 (5 bases). Germline CDR1 reads KGHSH; CDR2 reads LQKENI. The length of the CDR3 is 13 residues. Trimming shortened V by 4 bases and J by 5 bases, and 11 bases separated the two germline ends. The CDR3 coding sequence is TGTGCCAGCTCACGGCTACAGGATTATGGCTACACCTTC. Its translation: CASSRLQDYGYTF.

V is TRBV25-1 and J is TRBJ1-6, with TRBD1 identical over 7 bases. Germline CDR1 and CDR2: MGHDK and SYGVNS. Trimming took 1 base from V and 7 from J; bases not matched to a gene: 7. The CDR3 is 16 amino acids. Here the CDR3 reads CASSELRQGPNSPLHF. The CDR3 DNA sequence: TGTGCCAGCAGTGAATTACGACAGGGCCCGAATTCACCCCTCCACTTT.

The chain combines TRBV4-1 with TRBJ2-2; 12 bases agree with TRBD2. With 1 base clipped from V and 4 bases from J, the junction kept 7 bases outside the gene matches. Looked up from germline, CDR1 is MGHRA and CDR2 is YSYEKL. The CDR3 has 18 amino acids. The CDR3 DNA sequence: TGCGCCAGCAGCCAAGTACTAGCGGGAGGAGTTGGCACCGGGGAGCTGTTTTTT. The encoded protein is CASSQVLAGGVGTGELFF.

The rearrangement uses TRBV6-1 and TRBJ1-3; a weak D match, TRBD1 (5 bases). This CDR3 contains 13 residues. Trimming shortened V by 7 bases and J by 3 bases, and 10 bases separated the two germline ends. From germline, CDR1 is MNHNS and CDR2 SASEGT. CDR3 nucleotide sequence: TGTGCCAGCAACCAGGGAAGTGGAAACACCATATATTTT. Translating gives CASNQGSGNTIYF.

The chain employs TRBV7-9 and TRBJ2-2, with TRBD2 matching over 8 bases. This CDR3 is 16 amino acids long. The germline gives CDR1 SEHNR, CDR2 FQNEAQ (reference sequence). After removal of 2 bases from V and 4 bases from J, the junction contained 6 bases not matched to a gene. CDR3: CASSLPGGLITGELFF. In nucleotides, the CDR3 is TGTGCCAGCAGCTTACCGGGGGGGCTGATCACCGGGGAGCTGTTTTTT. Filled out from reference TRBV7-9 and TRBJ2-2, the complete variable domain reads DTGVSQNPRHKITKRGQNVTFRCDPISEHNRLYWYRQTLGQGPEFLTYFQNEAQLEKSRLLSDRFSAERPKGSFSTLEIQRTEQGDSAMYLCASSLPGGLITGELFFGEGSRLTVL.

A few counts support this clone. J is TRBJ2-3 and V is TRBV5-1, with a weak D call TRBD1 (6 bases). CDR1 SGHRS and CDR2 YFSETQ come from the germline V gene. The ends were cut back, 7 bases at V and 0 bases at J, with 12 bases in the middle. The CDR3 consists of 14 residues. The CDR3 DNA is TGCGCCAGCGGCGGGCAGGGGAGCACAGATACGCAGTATTTT. Its translation: CASGGQGSTDTQYF.

This clone came up a few times. The chain recombines TRBV6-6 with TRBJ1-1; 9 nucleotides align to TRBD1. Germline V gene lookup returns CDR1 MNHNY and CDR2 SVGAGI (reference sequence). The CDR3 has 14 residues. The V and J ends lost 6 bases and 5 bases, in that order; junction bases with no gene match: 7. This chain's CDR3 is CASSPGTGLTEAFF. CDR3 nucleotides: TGTGCCAGCAGCCCTGGGACAGGGTTGACTGAAGCTTTCTTT.